The clone carrying this T cell receptor beta chain showed up just a few times. Its target is not known. Germline values: CDR1 SNHLY, CDR2 FYNNEI. This CDR3 contains 14 residues. The ends lost 5 bases at V and 3 bases at J; junction bases unmatched: 4. The CDR3 regions of TCR beta were amplified from RNA transcripts. Using the HTBI primer set, a first-round RT-PCR was run on the TCR CDR3. TCRdb re-called the multiplex PCR reads with MiXCR, one entry per CDR3 protein. The table records roughly 700,000 distinct CDR3 sequences, 30% to 40% of them present only once. Investigators excluded patients with uncontrolled infection, other autoimmune disease, pregnancy or lactation. It was around 10 ml of fresh peripheral blood that supplied the PBMCs. This entry belongs to a study of T cells in Graves' hyperthyroidism and ophthalmopathy. Findings of the study overall: Blood also held most thyroid clonotypes expanded beyond 0.001. Ophthalmopathy cases were set apart from stable hyperthyroidism by a 13 V-J model.

The sequencing input was blood. The sequence derives from a woman in her thirties or forties with Graves' hyperthyroidism. The chain has TRBV2 and TRBJ2-7, with TRBD1 identical over 10 bases. This CDR3 is CASSSTGGFYEQYF. In DNA form, the CDR3 reads TGTGCCAGCAGTTCGACAGGGGGCTTCTACGAGCAGTACTTC.